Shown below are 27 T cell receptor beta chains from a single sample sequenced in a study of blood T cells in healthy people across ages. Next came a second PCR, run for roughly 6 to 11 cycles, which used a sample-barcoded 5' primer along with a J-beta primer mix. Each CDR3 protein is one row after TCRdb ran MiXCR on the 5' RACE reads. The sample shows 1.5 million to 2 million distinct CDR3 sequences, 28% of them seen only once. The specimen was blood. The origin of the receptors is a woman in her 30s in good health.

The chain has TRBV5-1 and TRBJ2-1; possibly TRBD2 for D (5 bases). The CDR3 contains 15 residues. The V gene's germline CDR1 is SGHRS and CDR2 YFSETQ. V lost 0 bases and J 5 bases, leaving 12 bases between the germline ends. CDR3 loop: CASSLVPAADNEQFF. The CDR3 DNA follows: TGCGCCAGCAGCTTGGTGCCAGCGGCTGACAATGAGCAGTTCTTC.

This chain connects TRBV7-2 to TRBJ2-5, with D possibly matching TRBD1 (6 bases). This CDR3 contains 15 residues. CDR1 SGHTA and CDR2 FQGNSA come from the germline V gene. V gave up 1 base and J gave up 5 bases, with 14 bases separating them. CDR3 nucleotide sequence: TGTGCCAGCAGCTTAGGCCCGACAGGTACCGAGACCCAGTACTTC. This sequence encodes CASSLGPTGTETQYF.

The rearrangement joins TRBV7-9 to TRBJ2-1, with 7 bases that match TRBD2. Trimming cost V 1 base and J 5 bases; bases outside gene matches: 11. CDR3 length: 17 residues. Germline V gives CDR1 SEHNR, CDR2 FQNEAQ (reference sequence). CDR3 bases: TGTGCCAGCAGCTTAGTTCCCGGCAGGGCGGGGGACAATGAGCAGTTCTTC. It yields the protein CASSLVPGRAGDNEQFF.

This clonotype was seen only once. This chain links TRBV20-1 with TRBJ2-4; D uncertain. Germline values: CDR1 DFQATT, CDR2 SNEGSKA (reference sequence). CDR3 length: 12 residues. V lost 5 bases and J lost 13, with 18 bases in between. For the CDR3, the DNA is TGCAGTGCTGCCCTGAGTTACAATGAGCAGTACTTC. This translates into CSAALSYNEQYF.

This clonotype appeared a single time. The CDR3 DNA is TGTGCCAGCAGTTACCGAGGCTGGGGACCCCAAGAGACCCAGTACTTC. It specifies CASSYRGWGPQETQYF. This sequence joins TRBV6-5 and TRBJ2-5; tentatively, D is TRBD1 or TRBD2 (5 bases each). V lost 2 bases and J lost 1, with 14 bases in between. This CDR3 has 16 residues. Germline V gives CDR1 MNHEY, CDR2 SVGAGI.

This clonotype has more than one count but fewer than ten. The CDR3 loop reads CASSYSIGGLGNVGEQYF. CDR3 nucleotides: TGTGCCAGCAGTTACTCGATCGGGGGACTTGGTAATGTAGGCGAGCAGTACTTC. The chain couples TRBV6-5 to TRBJ2-7, with D possibly being TRBD2 (6 bases). V was pared by 0 bases and J by 6 bases, with 24 bases between. The CDR3 is 18 amino acids. The germline V gene encodes CDR1 MNHEY and CDR2 SVGAGI.

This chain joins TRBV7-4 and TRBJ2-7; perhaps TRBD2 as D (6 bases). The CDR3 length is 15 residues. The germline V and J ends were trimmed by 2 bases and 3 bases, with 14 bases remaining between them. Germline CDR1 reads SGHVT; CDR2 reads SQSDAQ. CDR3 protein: CASSLRCAGCYEQYF. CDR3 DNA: TGTGCCAGCAGCTTACGGTGCGCGGGGTGCTACGAGCAGTACTTC.

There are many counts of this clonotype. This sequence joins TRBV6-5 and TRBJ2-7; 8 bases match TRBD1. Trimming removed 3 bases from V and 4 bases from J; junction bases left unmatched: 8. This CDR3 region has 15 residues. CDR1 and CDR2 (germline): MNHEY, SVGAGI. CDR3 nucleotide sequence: TGTGCCAGCAGTTATCCCGGGACAGGTGGTTACGAGCAGTACTTC. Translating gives CASSYPGTGGYEQYF.

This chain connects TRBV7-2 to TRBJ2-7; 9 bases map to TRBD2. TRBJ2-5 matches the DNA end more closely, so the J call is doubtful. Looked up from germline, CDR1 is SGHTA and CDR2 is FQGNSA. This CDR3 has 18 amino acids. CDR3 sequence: CASSGATTSGRGRETQYF. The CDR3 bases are TGTGCCAGCAGCGGGGCTACGACTAGCGGTAGAGGAAGAGAGACCCAGTACTTC.

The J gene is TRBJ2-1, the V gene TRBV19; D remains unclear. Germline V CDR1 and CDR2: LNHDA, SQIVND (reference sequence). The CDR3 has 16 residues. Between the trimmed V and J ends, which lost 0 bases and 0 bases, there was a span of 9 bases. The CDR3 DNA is TGTGCCAGTAGTATAGATCCCTGGGTCTCCTACAATGAGCAGTTCTTC. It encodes CASSIDPWVSYNEQFF.

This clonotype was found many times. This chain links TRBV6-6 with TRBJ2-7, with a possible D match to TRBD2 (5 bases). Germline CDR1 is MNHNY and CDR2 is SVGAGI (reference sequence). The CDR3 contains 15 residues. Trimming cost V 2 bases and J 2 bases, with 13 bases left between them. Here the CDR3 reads CASSYADFDPYEQYF. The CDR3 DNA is TGTGCCAGCAGTTACGCGGACTTTGATCCCTACGAGCAGTACTTC.

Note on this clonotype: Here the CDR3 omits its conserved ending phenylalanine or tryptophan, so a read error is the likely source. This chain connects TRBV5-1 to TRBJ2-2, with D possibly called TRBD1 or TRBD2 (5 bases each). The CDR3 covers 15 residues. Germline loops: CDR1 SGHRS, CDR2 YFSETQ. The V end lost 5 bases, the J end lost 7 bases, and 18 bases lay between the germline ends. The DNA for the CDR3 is TGCGCCAGCAGGGTGGACGGGGCTCAGGACGGGGAGCTGTTTTGT. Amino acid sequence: CASRVDGAQDGELFC.

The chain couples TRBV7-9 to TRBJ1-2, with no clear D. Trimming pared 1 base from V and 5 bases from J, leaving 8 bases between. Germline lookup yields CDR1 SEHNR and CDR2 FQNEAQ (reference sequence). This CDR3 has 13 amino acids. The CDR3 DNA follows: TGTGCCAGCAGCTTAGAGAATGTTTATGGCTACACCTTC. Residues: CASSLENVYGYTF.

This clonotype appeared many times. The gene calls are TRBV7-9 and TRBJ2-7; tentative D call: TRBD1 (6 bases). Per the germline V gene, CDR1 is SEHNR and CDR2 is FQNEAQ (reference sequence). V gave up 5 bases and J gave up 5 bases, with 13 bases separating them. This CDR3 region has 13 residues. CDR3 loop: CASSPGQPNEQYF. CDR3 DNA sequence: TGTGCCAGCAGCCCCGGACAGCCTAACGAGCAGTACTTC.

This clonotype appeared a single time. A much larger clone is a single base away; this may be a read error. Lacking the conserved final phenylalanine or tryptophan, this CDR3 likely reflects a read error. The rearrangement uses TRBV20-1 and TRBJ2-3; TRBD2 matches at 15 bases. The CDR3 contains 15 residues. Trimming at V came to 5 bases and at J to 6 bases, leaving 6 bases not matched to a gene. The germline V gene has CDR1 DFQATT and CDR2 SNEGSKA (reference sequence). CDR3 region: CSAPGTSGGRDTQYV. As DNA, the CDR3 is TGCAGTGCTCCCGGGACTAGCGGGGGGCGCGATACGCAGTATGTT.

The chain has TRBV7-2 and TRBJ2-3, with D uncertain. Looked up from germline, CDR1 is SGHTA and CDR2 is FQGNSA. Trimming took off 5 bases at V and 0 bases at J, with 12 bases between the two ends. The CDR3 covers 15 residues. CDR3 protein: CASSPNDWSTDTQYF. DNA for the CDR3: TGTGCCAGCAGCCCGAATGACTGGAGCACAGATACGCAGTATTTT.

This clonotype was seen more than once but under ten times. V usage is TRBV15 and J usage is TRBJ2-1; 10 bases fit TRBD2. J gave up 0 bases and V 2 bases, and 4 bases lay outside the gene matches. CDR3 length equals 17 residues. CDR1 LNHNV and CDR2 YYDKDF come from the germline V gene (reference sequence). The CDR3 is CATSRRPSGSSYNEQFF. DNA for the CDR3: TGTGCCACCAGCAGACGGCCTAGCGGGAGCTCCTACAATGAGCAGTTCTTC.

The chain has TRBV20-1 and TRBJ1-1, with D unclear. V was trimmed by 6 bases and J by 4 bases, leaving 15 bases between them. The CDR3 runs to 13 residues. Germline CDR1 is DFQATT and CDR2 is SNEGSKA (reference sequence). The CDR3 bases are TGCAGTGCAAGCCCCAGGTTGGGCACTGAAGCTTTCTTT. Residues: CSASPRLGTEAFF.

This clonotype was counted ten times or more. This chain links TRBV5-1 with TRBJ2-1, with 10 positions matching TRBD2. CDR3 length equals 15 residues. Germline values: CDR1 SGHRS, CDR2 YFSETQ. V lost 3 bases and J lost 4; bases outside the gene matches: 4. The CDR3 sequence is CASSWSGGGYNEQFF. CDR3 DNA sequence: TGCGCCAGCAGCTGGAGCGGGGGGGGATACAATGAGCAGTTCTTC.

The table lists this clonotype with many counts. Written as DNA, the CDR3 is TGTGCCAGCAGGGCCGGACTAGCGGGGGGTCGGATCTACGAGCAGTACTTC. Its translation is CASRAGLAGGRIYEQYF. The rearrangement uses TRBV6-4 and TRBJ2-7, with 14 bases lining up with TRBD2. V was pared by 6 bases and J by 3 bases, with 10 bases of the junction left unmatched. Per germline, CDR1 MRHNA and CDR2 SNTAGT. The CDR3 extends over 17 amino acids.

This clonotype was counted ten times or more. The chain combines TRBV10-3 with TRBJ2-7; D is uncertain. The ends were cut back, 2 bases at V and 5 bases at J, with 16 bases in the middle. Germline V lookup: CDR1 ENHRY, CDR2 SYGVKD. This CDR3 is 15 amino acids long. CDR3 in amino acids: CAISEGFKGADEQYF. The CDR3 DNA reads TGTGCCATCAGTGAGGGCTTTAAGGGTGCGGACGAGCAGTACTTC.

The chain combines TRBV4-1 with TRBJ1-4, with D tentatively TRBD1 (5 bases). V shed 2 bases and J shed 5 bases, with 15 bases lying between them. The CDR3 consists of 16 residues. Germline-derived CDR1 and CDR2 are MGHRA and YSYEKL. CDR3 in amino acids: CASSQTPGRINEKLFF. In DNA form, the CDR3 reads TGCGCCAGCAGCCAAACCCCGGGACGGATAAATGAAAAACTGTTTTTT.

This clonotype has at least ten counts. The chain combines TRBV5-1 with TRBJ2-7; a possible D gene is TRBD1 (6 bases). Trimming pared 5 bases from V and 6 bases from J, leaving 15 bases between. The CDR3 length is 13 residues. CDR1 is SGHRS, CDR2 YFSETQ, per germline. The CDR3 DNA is TGCGCCAGCAGTGGACAACAGGGAACCGAGCAGTACTTC. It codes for CASSGQQGTEQYF.

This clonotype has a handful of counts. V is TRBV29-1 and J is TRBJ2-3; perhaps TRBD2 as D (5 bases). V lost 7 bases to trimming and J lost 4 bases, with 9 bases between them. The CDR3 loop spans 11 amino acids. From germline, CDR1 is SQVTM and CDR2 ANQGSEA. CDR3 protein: CSAHGADTQYF. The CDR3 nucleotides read TGCAGCGCCCACGGGGCAGATACGCAGTATTTT.

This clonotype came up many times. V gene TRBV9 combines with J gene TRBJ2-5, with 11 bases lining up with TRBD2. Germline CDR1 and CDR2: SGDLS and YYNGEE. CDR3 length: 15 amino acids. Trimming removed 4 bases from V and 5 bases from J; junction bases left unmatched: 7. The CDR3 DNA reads TGTGCCAGCAGCCCCAGAAGGACTAGCGGGGAGACCCAGTACTTC. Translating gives CASSPRRTSGETQYF.

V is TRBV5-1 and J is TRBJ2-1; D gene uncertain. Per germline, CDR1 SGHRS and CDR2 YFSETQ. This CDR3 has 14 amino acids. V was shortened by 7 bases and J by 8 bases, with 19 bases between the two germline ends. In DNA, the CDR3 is TGCGCCAGCCGCATCAGACTGATGACGGATGAGCAGTTCTTC. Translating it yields CASRIRLMTDEQFF.

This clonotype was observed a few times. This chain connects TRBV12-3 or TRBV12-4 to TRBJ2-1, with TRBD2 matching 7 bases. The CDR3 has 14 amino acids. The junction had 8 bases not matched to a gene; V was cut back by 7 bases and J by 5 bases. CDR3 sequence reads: CASTPRGGDNEQFF. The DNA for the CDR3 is TGTGCCAGCACCCCAAGGGGAGGGGACAATGAGCAGTTCTTC.